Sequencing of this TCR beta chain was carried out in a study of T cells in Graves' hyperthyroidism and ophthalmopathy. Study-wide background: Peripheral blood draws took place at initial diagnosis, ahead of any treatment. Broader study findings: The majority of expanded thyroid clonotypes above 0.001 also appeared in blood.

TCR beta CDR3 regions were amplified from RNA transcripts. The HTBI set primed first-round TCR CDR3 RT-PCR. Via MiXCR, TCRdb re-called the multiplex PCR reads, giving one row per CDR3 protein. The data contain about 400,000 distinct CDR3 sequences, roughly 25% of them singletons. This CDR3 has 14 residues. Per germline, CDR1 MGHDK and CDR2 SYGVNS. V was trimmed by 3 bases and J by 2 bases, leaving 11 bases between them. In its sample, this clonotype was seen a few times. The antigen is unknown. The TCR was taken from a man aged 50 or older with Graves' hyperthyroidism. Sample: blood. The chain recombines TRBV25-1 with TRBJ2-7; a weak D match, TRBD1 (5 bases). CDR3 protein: CASSDFSGTYEQYF. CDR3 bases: TGTGCCAGCAGTGACTTTTCAGGGACCTACGAGCAGTACTTC.